These 15 T cell receptor beta chains came from one sample sequenced in a study of OX40 agonist ivuxolimab in advanced cancers. The repertoire was sequenced with immunoSEQ multiplex PCR; TCRdb's copy has only in-frame clones and lacks some. The table has tens of thousands of clones, 80% to 95% seen once. Specimen: CD4+ or CD8+ T cells sorted from blood, collected in a trial of the OX40 agonist ivuxolimab. These receptors all stem from an adult with an advanced solid tumor such as melanoma, head and neck, liver or kidney cancer.

The rearrangement joins TRBV5-1 to TRBJ1-4; D gene unclear. The CDR3 sequence is 15 residues long. V was clipped by 0 bases and J by 4 bases, with 10 bases between them. Germline assignment: CDR1 SGHRS and CDR2 YFSETQ. CDR3 nucleotides: TGCGCCAGCAGCTTGGCGGTGTCGGGTAATGAAAAACTGTTTTTT. The encoded protein is CASSLAVSGNEKLFF.

The chain joins TRBV29-1 to TRBJ1-4, with no clear D. Germline CDR1 reads SQVTM; CDR2 reads ANQGSEA. Trimming took off 4 bases at V and 7 bases at J, with 10 bases between the two ends. This CDR3 has 12 residues. The CDR3: CSVAGLGEKLFF. For the CDR3, the DNA is TGCAGCGTTGCTGGGTTGGGTGAAAAACTGTTTTTT.

The chain has TRBV19 and TRBJ2-3; weak D call: TRBD1 (6 bases). The length of the CDR3 is 18 residues. V lost 1 base and J lost 0, with 17 bases in between. CDR1 LNHDA and CDR2 SQIVND come from the germline V gene (reference sequence). CDR3: CASSIAPGRGASTDTQYF. The CDR3 DNA reads as TGTGCCAGTAGTATAGCTCCCGGCAGGGGCGCGAGCACAGATACGCAGTATTTT.

The genes are TRBV28 and TRBJ1-6, with D uncertain. The V and J ends lost 7 bases and 0 bases respectively, with 7 bases between them. The CDR3 is made up of 14 amino acids. Germline lookup yields CDR1 MDHEN and CDR2 SYDVKM. The CDR3 nucleotides read TGTGCCAGCAATGGTATCTCCTATAATTCACCCCTCCACTTT. It specifies CASNGISYNSPLHF.

V and J are TRBV5-4 and TRBJ2-1, with a possible D match to TRBD1 (5 bases). Germline V gives CDR1 SGHNT, CDR2 YYREEE (reference sequence). V was clipped by 0 bases and J by 3 bases, with 10 bases between them. The CDR3 extends over 15 amino acids. The chain's CDR3 is CASSLGSGNYNEQFF. The CDR3 nucleotides are TGTGCCAGCAGCTTGGGCTCAGGGAACTACAATGAGCAGTTCTTC.

The V and J genes are TRBV7-2 and TRBJ2-5; the D is unclear. V lost 0 bases to trimming and J lost 4 bases, with 9 bases between them. Germline V gene lookup returns CDR1 SGHTA and CDR2 FQGNSA. CDR3 length equals 14 residues. CDR3 coding DNA: TGTGCCAGCAGCTTAGCGGGGTCTACAGAGACCCAGTACTTC. It encodes CASSLAGSTETQYF.

This clone was seen a single time. The rearrangement joins TRBV21-1 to TRBJ2-2; no check of the table's D call, TRBD2, against the DNA was made. TRBV21-1 is assigned pseudogene status. The CDR3 loop spans 16 amino acids. The CDR3 nucleotides are TGTGCCAGCAGCAACCTAGCGGGGGGGTTGACCGGGGAGCTGTTTTTT. Protein sequence: CASSNLAGGLTGELFF.

J is TRBJ2-3 and V is TRBV7-2; 7 bases are shared with TRBD2. With V trimmed by 4 bases and J by 3 bases, 7 bases remained unmatched. CDR1 and CDR2 from the germline V gene are SGHTA and FQGNSA. The CDR3 has 15 residues. CDR3 in DNA: TGTGCCAGCAGCTCACGGACCGGGGGGACAGATACGCAGTATTTT. It codes for CASSSRTGGTDTQYF.

This chain links TRBV7-3 with TRBJ2-3, with D possibly being TRBD2 (5 bases). The V gene lost 0 bases and the J gene lost 6 bases, with 10 bases spanning the gap. Germline values: CDR1 SGHTA, CDR2 FQGTGA. The length of the CDR3 is 14 residues. The CDR3 DNA is TGTGCCAGCAGCTTAACTAGCGAGGGTGATACGCAGTATTTT. This codes for CASSLTSEGDTQYF.

CDR3 sequence reads: CASSDSNQPQHF. The CDR3 DNA follows: TGTGCCAGCAGTGATTCAAATCAGCCCCAGCATTTT. V usage is TRBV25-1 and J usage is TRBJ1-5; D call uncertain. The germline CDR1 and CDR2 sequences are MGHDK and SYGVNS. The V end was cut by 3 bases, the J end by 4 bases, with 4 bases between. The CDR3 has 12 amino acids.

The V gene is TRBV30, the J gene TRBJ1-2; the match to TRBD1 covers 7 bases. Germline V lookup: CDR1 GTSNPN, CDR2 SVGIG (reference sequence). The CDR3 loop spans 16 amino acids. J gave up 2 bases and V 5 bases, and 14 bases lay outside the gene matches. CDR3 in DNA: TGTGCCTGGTCAACACCTCGGACAGGACTAAACTATGGCTACACCTTC. Amino acids: CAWSTPRTGLNYGYTF.

The CDR3 sequence is CASSPQGLNYGYTF. CDR3 nucleotides: TGTGCCAGTAGTCCCCAGGGGCTTAACTATGGCTACACCTTC. The chain combines TRBV19 with TRBJ1-2; possible D gene TRBD1, 6 bases. From germline, CDR1 is LNHDA and CDR2 SQIVND (reference sequence). V gave up 5 bases and J gave up 1 base, with 11 bases separating them. The CDR3 consists of 14 residues.

The chain combines TRBV19 with TRBJ1-2; D is perhaps TRBD1 (6 bases). V was shortened by 3 bases and J by 6 bases, with 17 bases between the two germline ends. This CDR3 comprises 15 residues. The germline V gene has CDR1 LNHDA and CDR2 SQIVND (reference sequence). The CDR3 bases are TGTGCCAGTAGTATCCAGTTAGGGGGATACGATGGCTACACCTTC. Translating it yields CASSIQLGGYDGYTF.

The CDR3 spells CASSQEGRPPYEQYF. The CDR3 DNA reads TGTGCCAGCAGTCAGGAGGGGCGTCCCCCCTACGAGCAGTACTTC. The rearrangement uses TRBV28 and TRBJ2-7, with D tentatively TRBD2 (6 bases). V was trimmed by 5 bases and J by 2 bases, leaving 16 bases between them. The CDR3 covers 15 residues. Per germline, CDR1 MDHEN and CDR2 SYDVKM. The full variable domain, its missing parts supplied by reference TRBV28 and TRBJ2-7, is DVKVTQSSRYLVKRTGEKVFLECVQDMDHENMFWYRQDPGLGLRLIYFSYDVKMKEKGDIPEGYSVSREKKERFSLILESASTNQTSMYLCASSQEGRPPYEQYFGPGTRLTVT.

This chain links TRBV5-6 with TRBJ1-2, with 8 bases fitting TRBD1. This CDR3 comprises 16 residues. Germline CDR1 is SGHDT and CDR2 is YYEEEE. V trimming: 0 bases; J trimming: 8 bases; junction bases outside the gene matches: 12. The CDR3 DNA reads as TGTGCCAGCAGCTTGGGCGTTCAGGGGGCGATTACAGGCTACACCTTC. It encodes CASSLGVQGAITGYTF.